These 31 T cell receptor beta chains were sequenced from one sample in a study of blood T cell repertoires in COVID-19. Libraries were prepared by immunoSEQ multiplex PCR; TCRdb keeps only in-frame clonotypes and omits some of them. The sample includes under 200,000 clones, 80% to 85% of them seen just once. The sample consisted of peripheral blood. The receptors shown here come from a human donor with acute or convalescent COVID-19. The donor label of this sample is uncertain.

This chain links TRBV14 with TRBJ2-1, with 8 bases aligning to TRBD1. This CDR3 spans 16 amino acids. V was clipped by 4 bases and J by 0 bases; unmatched bases: 5. Germline V lookup: CDR1 SGHDN, CDR2 FVKESK. The CDR3 loop reads CASSPQGGRSYNEQFF. DNA for the CDR3: TGTGCCAGCAGCCCACAGGGGGGACGCTCCTACAATGAGCAGTTCTTC.

In regard to this clone: A much larger clone sits a single nucleotide away, making a read error possible. Other nucleotide sequences from this sample produce the same CDR3. This chain connects TRBV27 to TRBJ2-2; D not certain. The CDR3 has 13 residues. Germline CDR1 is MNHEY and CDR2 is SMNVEV (reference sequence). The CDR3 DNA reads as TGTCCCAGCAGTCCATCCGCGACCGGGGAGCTGTTTTTT. Its protein is CPSSPSATGELFF.

The J gene is TRBJ2-3, the V gene TRBV5-1, with D maybe TRBD2 (5 bases). Trimming took off 4 bases at V and 0 bases at J, with 12 bases between the two ends. Germline CDR1 and CDR2: SGHRS and YFSETQ. This CDR3 spans 15 amino acids. CDR3 nucleotides: TGCGCCAGCAGCCGAAGTCCGGGGAGCACAGATACGCAGTATTTT. Protein sequence: CASSRSPGSTDTQYF.

V is TRBV27 and J is TRBJ2-7; D is perhaps TRBD1 (5 bases). The germline gives CDR1 MNHEY, CDR2 SMNVEV (reference sequence). The CDR3 is 14 amino acids. Trimming left V 4 bases short and J 3 bases short, with 13 bases between. The CDR3 sequence: CASSSPQGGYEQYF. CDR3 nucleotides: TGTGCCAGCAGTTCTCCCCAGGGCGGCTACGAGCAGTACTTC.

This clone was detected a few times. The chain uses TRBV14 and TRBJ1-1; D may be TRBD1 (6 bases). V gave up 4 bases and J gave up 8 bases, with 11 bases separating them. This CDR3 spans 12 amino acids. CDR1 and CDR2 (germline): SGHDN, FVKESK. CDR3 region: CASSPQGREAFF. In DNA form, the CDR3 reads TGTGCCAGCAGCCCGCAGGGGCGGGAAGCTTTCTTT.

V is TRBV5-8 and J is TRBJ2-3, with D tentatively TRBD2 (5 bases). The V end lost 0 bases, the J end lost 3 bases, and 17 bases lay between the germline ends. The CDR3 has 17 residues. Germline V gene sequence: CDR1 SGHTS, CDR2 YDEGEE. CDR3 sequence (DNA): TGTGCCAGCAGCTTGGGTATTGGGCGGCGGGCGACAGATACGCAGTATTTT. Its translation is CASSLGIGRRATDTQYF.

The chain recombines TRBV6-5 with TRBJ2-7; D is uncertain. Per the germline V gene, CDR1 is MNHEY and CDR2 is SVGAGI. The CDR3 runs 15 residues. V was cut by 0 bases and J by 0 bases, with 9 bases left in between. CDR3 sequence: CASSYSPRGSYEQYF. In nucleotides, the CDR3 is TGTGCCAGCAGTTACTCCCCCCGAGGCTCCTACGAGCAGTACTTC.

This chain joins TRBV16 and TRBJ2-3, with D maybe TRBD2 (5 bases). Germline assignment: CDR1 KGHSY and CDR2 FQNENV. The CDR3 spans 12 residues. The V and J ends lost 0 bases and 11 bases respectively, with 9 bases between them. The CDR3 loop reads CASSQSRLKQYF. CDR3 DNA sequence: TGTGCCAGCAGCCAATCGAGACTAAAGCAGTATTTT.

The chain recombines TRBV6-5 with TRBJ2-7, with a weak D call TRBD1 (6 bases). Germline assignment: CDR1 MNHEY and CDR2 SVGAGI. The CDR3 is 12 amino acids. Trimming removed 5 bases at V and 6 bases at J, with 11 bases between. The CDR3 reads CASSHEGGEQYF. CDR3 DNA: TGTGCCAGCAGTCACGAAGGGGGCGAGCAGTACTTC.

J is TRBJ2-1 and V is TRBV6-4; TRBD2 matches at 10 bases. The CDR3 spans 15 residues. The V and J ends lost 5 bases and 6 bases, in that order; junction bases with no gene match: 7. Germline V lookup: CDR1 MRHNA, CDR2 SNTAGT. The DNA of the CDR3 is TGTGCCAGCAGTAGGACTAGCGGAGGGGGCAATGAGCAGTTCTTC. This codes for CASSRTSGGGNEQFF.

This clone was seen a handful of times. The chain employs TRBV3-1 (or the pseudogene TRBV3-2) and TRBJ1-1; 11 bases fit TRBD1. Germline CDR1 is LGHDT and CDR2 is YNNKEL (reference sequence). This CDR3 is 16 amino acids long. V lost 4 bases, J lost 4 bases, and 8 bases stayed unmatched. CDR3 nucleotides: TGTGCCAGCAGCCCTTGGACAGGGGGCGCGGTCACTGAAGCTTTCTTT. This sequence encodes CASSPWTGGAVTEAFF.

The chain recombines TRBV6-2 or TRBV6-3 with TRBJ1-4; a possible D gene is TRBD1 (5 bases). Germline V lookup: CDR1 MNHEY, CDR2 SVGEGT. The V end lost 4 bases, the J end lost 4 bases, and 16 bases lay between the germline ends. The CDR3 extends over 16 amino acids. Here the CDR3 reads CASSSTDGGDNEKLFF. In nucleotides, the CDR3 is TGTGCCAGCAGTTCCACGGACGGAGGGGATAATGAAAAACTGTTTTTT.

This clone occurred once. The chain is built from TRBV20-1 and TRBJ2-1; D not certain. Trimming stripped 5 bases from V and 10 bases from J, with 12 bases between. Germline V CDR1 and CDR2: DFQATT, SNEGSKA (reference sequence). The CDR3 sequence is 11 residues long. CDR3 amino acids: CSAPILGEQFF. The CDR3 coding sequence is TGCAGTGCTCCGATCCTCGGGGAGCAGTTCTTC.

The rearrangement uses TRBV4-1 and TRBJ1-4; possibly TRBD1 for D (5 bases). CDR1 MGHRA and CDR2 YSYEKL come from the germline V gene. The CDR3 has 16 residues. Trimming pared 0 bases from V and 7 bases from J, leaving 15 bases between. The CDR3 is CASSQEVPGEGEKLFF. For the CDR3, the DNA is TGCGCCAGCAGCCAAGAGGTGCCGGGGGAGGGTGAAAAACTGTTTTTT.

The rearrangement uses TRBV5-4 and TRBJ2-3; D not resolved. The CDR3 contains 15 residues. The germline CDR1 and CDR2 sequences are SGHNT and YYREEE (reference sequence). V was shortened by 0 bases and J by 2 bases, with 10 bases between the two germline ends. The CDR3 DNA reads as TGTGCCAGCAGCTTGGGGCTACAGACCACAGATACGCAGTATTTT. Amino acid sequence: CASSLGLQTTDTQYF.

The chain carries TRBV6-5 and TRBJ2-7; 9 bases match TRBD1. The CDR3 runs 15 residues. CDR1 and CDR2 from the germline V gene are MNHEY and SVGAGI. V lost 7 bases and J lost 4; bases outside the gene matches: 11. Here the CDR3 reads CASTTTPGQGYEQYF. The DNA for the CDR3 is TGTGCCAGCACCACAACCCCGGGACAGGGTTACGAGCAGTACTTC.

The V gene is TRBV5-1, the J gene TRBJ2-1; 15 bases align to TRBD2. The germline CDR1 and CDR2 sequences are SGHRS and YFSETQ. The CDR3 length is 14 residues. The V segment lost 4 bases and the J segment 9 bases; nucleotides outside the gene matches: 2. The CDR3 spells CASSPGLAGGEQFF. CDR3 DNA sequence: TGCGCCAGCAGCCCGGGACTAGCGGGGGGTGAGCAGTTCTTC. The variable domain in full, completed from reference TRBV5-1 and TRBJ2-1, reads KAGVTQTPRYLIKTRGQQVTLSCSPISGHRSVSWYQQTPGQGLQFLFEYFSETQRNKGNFPGRFSGRQFSNSRSEMNVSTLELGDSALYLCASSPGLAGGEQFFGPGTRLTVL.

The V and J genes are TRBV18 and TRBJ2-3, with TRBD2 identical over 7 bases. V lost 1 base to trimming and J lost 1 base; unmatched junction nucleotides: 2. The germline V gene has CDR1 KGHSH and CDR2 LQKENI. This CDR3 contains 15 residues. Here the CDR3 DNA reads TGTGCCAGCTCACCACTAACTAGCGGCACAGATACGCAGTATTTT. Its protein is CASSPLTSGTDTQYF.

The chain couples TRBV6-5 to TRBJ1-5, with D perhaps TRBD1 (5 bases). V lost 2 bases to trimming and J lost 0 bases, with 11 bases between them. Germline V CDR1 and CDR2: MNHEY, SVGAGI. The CDR3 spans 16 residues. As DNA, the CDR3 is TGTGCCAGCAGTTACAGGGGTGTTGGTAGCAATCAGCCCCAGCATTTT. Amino acids: CASSYRGVGSNQPQHF.

To note about this clone: Other DNA sequences in this specimen translate into the identical CDR3. V and J are TRBV5-1 and TRBJ1-5, with a weak D call TRBD1 (6 bases). The CDR3 has 15 amino acids. Germline CDR1 is SGHRS and CDR2 is YFSETQ. V was shortened by 0 bases and J by 6 bases, with 13 bases between the two germline ends. In DNA form, the CDR3 reads TGCGCCAGCAGCTTGGAGGGGGGGCAAGGTCAGCCCCAGCATTTT. It codes for CASSLEGGQGQPQHF.

This rearrangement joins TRBV18 to TRBJ2-1; D might be TRBD1 (5 bases). V lost 6 bases and J 0 bases, leaving 15 bases between the germline ends. The CDR3 sequence is 16 residues long. Per the germline V gene, CDR1 is KGHSH and CDR2 is LQKENI. The CDR3 sequence: CASSPDSLGSYNEQFF. Here the CDR3 DNA reads TGTGCCAGCTCCCCTGACAGCCTTGGCTCCTACAATGAGCAGTTCTTC.

This rearrangement joins TRBV6-4 to TRBJ1-5; D is uncertain. Germline lookup yields CDR1 MRHNA and CDR2 SNTAGT. V was cut by 3 bases and J by 6 bases, with 12 bases left in between. The CDR3 length is 14 residues. CDR3: CASSEGRSGQPQHF. CDR3 DNA sequence: TGTGCCAGCAGTGAGGGCAGGTCCGGTCAGCCCCAGCATTTT.

The gene calls are TRBV6-5 and TRBJ1-4; no clear D. Germline assignment: CDR1 MNHEY and CDR2 SVGAGI. The CDR3 is made up of 16 amino acids. Trimming pared 4 bases from V and 2 bases from J, leaving 14 bases between. The CDR3 loop reads CASSSFSSRTNEKLFF. For the CDR3, the DNA is TGTGCCAGCAGTTCTTTCAGTTCGAGGACTAATGAAAAACTGTTTTTT.

The gene calls are TRBV27 and TRBJ2-7; 7 bases are shared with TRBD2. The CDR3 has 13 residues. After removal of 5 bases from V and 6 bases from J, the junction contained 7 bases not matched to a gene. The germline V gene encodes CDR1 MNHEY and CDR2 SMNVEV (reference sequence). The CDR3 DNA is TGTGCCAGCAGTCCCCCGGGGAGGGGCGAGCAGTACTTC. This sequence encodes CASSPPGRGEQYF.

The genes are TRBV30 and TRBJ1-1; D is undetermined. CDR1 and CDR2 (germline): GTSNPN, SVGIG (reference sequence). Trimming left V 5 bases short and J 0 bases short, with 13 bases between. The CDR3 loop spans 14 amino acids. CDR3 sequence: CAWLTKGVNTEAFF. The CDR3 bases are TGTGCCTGGCTGACCAAGGGAGTGAACACTGAAGCTTTCTTT.

The rearrangement links TRBV5-1 to TRBJ1-2, with 9 bases aligning to TRBD1. The CDR3 is 17 amino acids. The germline V gene encodes CDR1 SGHRS and CDR2 YFSETQ. The V and J ends lost 0 bases and 3 bases, in that order; junction bases with no gene match: 9. The CDR3 region is CASSLATGTGRHYGYTF. DNA of the CDR3: TGCGCCAGCAGCTTGGCCACCGGGACAGGGCGACACTATGGCTACACCTTC.

The V call is TRBV29-1, the J call TRBJ2-1; D gene uncertain. V lost 2 bases and J 4 bases, leaving 12 bases between the germline ends. This CDR3 comprises 14 residues. Germline CDR1 and CDR2: SQVTM and ANQGSEA. DNA for the CDR3: TGCAGCGTTGAAAAAGCGAGAATTTACAATGAGCAGTTCTTC. Its protein is CSVEKARIYNEQFF.

This rearrangement joins TRBV30 to TRBJ2-3, with TRBD2 matching over 10 bases. Germline loops: CDR1 GTSNPN, CDR2 SVGIG (reference sequence). The CDR3 is 15 amino acids. Germline trimming cut 3 bases from V and 6 bases from J; bases unmatched to any gene: 9. The CDR3 spells CAWRKAAGGPDTQYF. Here the CDR3 DNA reads TGTGCCTGGAGGAAGGCAGCGGGAGGGCCCGATACGCAGTATTTT.

As DNA, the CDR3 is TGTGCCATCAGTGGAGGGGGGGGCACAGATACGCAGTATTTT. Residues: CAISGGGGTDTQYF. The V gene is TRBV10-3, the J gene TRBJ2-3; D possibly corresponds to TRBD2 (7 bases). The V gene lost 4 bases and the J gene lost 1 base, with 9 bases spanning the gap. The CDR3 is 14 amino acids. Germline lookup yields CDR1 ENHRY and CDR2 SYGVKD.

This clone was found once. This chain uses TRBV18 with TRBJ2-3; D might be TRBD2 (7 bases). Germline assignment: CDR1 KGHSH and CDR2 LQKENI. This CDR3 has 17 residues. V dropped 6 bases and J dropped 4 bases, with 23 bases sitting between them. CDR3 sequence reads: CASSPSLLGRGSDTQYF. The CDR3 DNA follows: TGTGCCAGCTCTCCATCTTTGTTGGGGAGGGGGTCAGATACGCAGTATTTT.

The rearrangement uses TRBV30 and TRBJ2-1, with TRBD2 matching over 10 bases. Per germline, CDR1 GTSNPN and CDR2 SVGIG (reference sequence). J gave up 1 base and V 1 base, and 7 bases lay outside the gene matches. The CDR3 is 17 amino acids. The CDR3 loop reads CAWSGTSGGGSYNEQFF. In nucleotides, the CDR3 is TGTGCCTGGAGTGGGACTAGCGGAGGGGGGTCCTACAATGAGCAGTTCTTC.